The 29 T cell receptor beta chains below come from one sample, sequenced in a study of blood T cell repertoires in COVID-19. The table came from immunoSEQ multiplex PCR; TCRdb's copy has only in-frame clones and leaves some out. The sample has over 60,000 clones, under 90% seen once; the top ten hold approximately 12%. Material for sequencing was peripheral blood. The origin of the receptors is a man aged 50-60 years with COVID-19, enrolled during active disease.

This clone came up once. At one end the junction does not follow the germline gene, possibly because of a read error. The rearrangement links TRBV7-7 to TRBJ2-3; 7 nucleotides agree with TRBD1. The CDR3 is made up of 15 amino acids. CDR1 is SSHAT and CDR2 is FNYEAQ in the germline V gene (reference sequence). CDR3 sequence (DNA): TGTGCTAGCAGTTCTGGACAGGCCGGCACAGATACGCAGTATTTT. It codes for CASSSGQAGTDTQYF. Full variable domain (outside the CDR3, taken from reference TRBV7-7 and TRBJ2-3): GAGVSQSPRYKVTKRGQDVTLRCDPISSHATLYWYQQALGQGPEFLTYFNYEAQPDKSGLPSDRFSAERPEGSISTLTIQRTEQRDSAMYRCASSSGQAGTDTQYFGPGTRLTVL.

This chain links TRBV5-5 with TRBJ1-5, with 7 bases identical to TRBD1. The trim removed 4 bases at V and 5 bases at J, leaving 3 bases unmatched. The CDR3 loop spans 13 amino acids. Germline V gene data show CDR1 as SGHKS and CDR2 as YYEKEE (reference sequence). The CDR3: CASSPDRDQPQHF. The CDR3 nucleotides are TGTGCCAGCAGCCCTGACAGGGATCAGCCCCAGCATTTT.

V is TRBV3-1 (or the pseudogene TRBV3-2) and J is TRBJ1-2, with D possibly being TRBD1 (6 bases). Germline CDR1 and CDR2: LGHDT and YNNKEL (reference sequence). The V and J ends lost 5 bases and 0 bases respectively, with 13 bases between them. CDR3 length: 15 residues. The CDR3 loop reads CASSYGQRANYGYTF. The CDR3 bases are TGTGCCAGCAGCTACGGACAGCGTGCTAACTATGGCTACACCTTC.

There are a few counts of this clone. The chain carries TRBV5-6 and TRBJ1-1, with a possible D match to TRBD1 (5 bases). Germline CDR1 and CDR2: SGHDT and YYEEEE. Deletions cut 0 bases from V and 5 bases from J, with 11 bases between. The CDR3 extends over 14 amino acids. The CDR3: CASSLAGFGTEAFF. CDR3 coding DNA: TGTGCCAGCAGCTTGGCAGGGTTCGGAACTGAAGCTTTCTTT.

CDR3 DNA: TGTGCCATCAGTGAGTCAGAAGGGGCAGGCCTCCACTTT. Encoded protein: CAISESEGAGLHF. The chain recombines TRBV10-3 with TRBJ1-6, with D possibly matching TRBD1 (5 bases). CDR1 and CDR2 from the germline V gene are ENHRY and SYGVKD. This CDR3 contains 13 residues. The V gene lost 0 bases and the J gene lost 15 bases, with 12 bases spanning the gap.

The chain uses TRBV5-1 and TRBJ2-6; TRBD2 is a possible D gene (5 bases). V was clipped by 3 bases and J by 4 bases, with 11 bases between them. Germline lookup yields CDR1 SGHRS and CDR2 YFSETQ. The CDR3 consists of 15 residues. The CDR3, as DNA: TGCGCCAGCAGCTCATCGGGATCCGGGGCCAACGTCCTGACTTTC. Its translation is CASSSSGSGANVLTF. Drawing the rest from reference TRBV5-1 and TRBJ2-6, the complete variable domain is KAGVTQTPRYLIKTRGQQVTLSCSPISGHRSVSWYQQTPGQGLQFLFEYFSETQRNKGNFPGRFSGRQFSNSRSEMNVSTLELGDSALYLCASSSSGSGANVLTFGAGSRLTVL.

V usage is TRBV19 and J usage is TRBJ1-5; a weak D match, TRBD1 (5 bases). V lost 5 bases to trimming and J lost 2 bases, with 7 bases between them. Germline CDR1 is LNHDA and CDR2 is SQIVND (reference sequence). The CDR3 loop spans 13 amino acids. CDR3 DNA sequence: TGTGCCAGTAGTGGGGCGGGCAATCAGCCCCAGCATTTT. Its translation is CASSGAGNQPQHF.

This clone has ten or more counts. This chain joins TRBV5-6 and TRBJ2-2, with no clear D. Germline CDR1 SGHDT, CDR2 YYEEEE. V lost 4 bases, J lost 3 bases, and 7 bases lay in between. This CDR3 has 13 amino acids. The CDR3 bases are TGTGCCAGCAGCCCGGCGGACACCGGGGAGCTGTTTTTT. Translating it yields CASSPADTGELFF.

V and J are TRBV21-1 and TRBJ2-6; the table calls TRBD2, which could not be checked here. TRBV21-1 is a pseudogene. CDR3 size: 13 residues. This CDR3 reads CPIEIGWANVLTF. Written as DNA, the CDR3 is TGTCCTATTGAGATTGGTTGGGCCAACGTCCTGACTTTC.

V usage is TRBV3-1 (or the pseudogene TRBV3-2) and J usage is TRBJ1-1; TRBD1 might be the D (5 bases). Germline CDR1 reads LGHDT; CDR2 reads YNNKEL (reference sequence). V dropped 2 bases and J dropped 1 base, with 17 bases sitting between them. The CDR3 length is 17 residues. DNA of the CDR3: TGTGCCAGCAGCCAACTCAATACAGGAAGATGGAACACTGAAGCTTTCTTT. It specifies CASSQLNTGRWNTEAFF.

This rearrangement joins TRBV2 to TRBJ1-1; D gene uncertain. Germline V gene data show CDR1 as SNHLY and CDR2 as FYNNEI. This CDR3 spans 13 amino acids. With 6 bases removed from V and 0 bases from J, the gap between germline ends came to 8 bases. CDR3 in amino acids: CASRERLNTEAFF. The CDR3 DNA reads TGTGCCAGCAGGGAGAGACTGAACACTGAAGCTTTCTTT.

The V and J genes are TRBV3-1 (or the pseudogene TRBV3-2) and TRBJ1-6; TRBD1 might be the D (6 bases). V was pared by 4 bases and J by 8 bases, with 15 bases between. In germline, CDR1 is LGHDT, CDR2 YNNKEL (reference sequence). There are 15 residues in the CDR3. The CDR3 is CASSPGQTGYSPLHF. The CDR3, as DNA: TGTGCCAGCAGCCCAGGTCAGACAGGTTATTCACCCCTCCACTTT.

The chain couples TRBV4-3 to TRBJ2-3; perhaps TRBD2 as D (6 bases). V lost 0 bases and J lost 1, with 14 bases in between. Germline CDR1 reads LGHNA; CDR2 reads YSLEER. The CDR3 is 17 amino acids. The CDR3 sequence is CASSQDSRGDGTDTQYF. The CDR3, as DNA: TGCGCCAGCAGCCAAGATAGCCGCGGGGATGGCACAGATACGCAGTATTTT.

The chain has TRBV7-2 and TRBJ2-1; D gene unclear. Trimming removed 3 bases at V and 2 bases at J, with 8 bases between. The CDR3 is 14 residues long. Per germline, CDR1 SGHTA and CDR2 FQGNSA. CDR3: CASSLRLAYNEQFF. The CDR3 bases are TGTGCCAGCAGCTTGCGACTCGCCTACAATGAGCAGTTCTTC.

V is TRBV11-2 and J is TRBJ1-1; the D is unclear. This CDR3 is built from 12 residues. Germline CDR1 SGHAT, CDR2 FQNNGV. V was clipped by 5 bases and J by 4 bases, with 8 bases between them. The CDR3: CASSQTLTEAFF. CDR3 in DNA: TGTGCCAGCAGCCAGACTCTCACTGAAGCTTTCTTT.

The rearrangement joins TRBV7-2 to TRBJ2-7; D ambiguous. Looked up from germline, CDR1 is SGHTA and CDR2 is FQGNSA. The length of the CDR3 is 11 residues. The V end lost 8 bases, the J end lost 2 bases, and 7 bases lay between the germline ends. DNA of the CDR3: TGTGCCAGCGCGCTGACCTACGAGCAGTACTTC. This encodes CASALTYEQYF.

This sequence joins TRBV6-5 and TRBJ2-5, with 9 positions matching TRBD1. In germline, CDR1 is MNHEY, CDR2 SVGAGI. This CDR3 has 15 residues. Trimming cost V 2 bases and J 4 bases; bases outside gene matches: 5. This CDR3 reads CASSYQTGGGETQYF. DNA for the CDR3: TGTGCCAGCAGTTACCAGACAGGGGGGGGAGAGACCCAGTACTTC.

V is TRBV10-3 and J is TRBJ1-2; 8 positions match TRBD1. Germline assignment: CDR1 ENHRY and CDR2 SYGVKD. Unmatched junction bases numbered 14, after V lost 9 bases and J lost 5 bases. This CDR3 spans 15 amino acids. In DNA form, the CDR3 reads TGTGCCATTAAGAAGGCGGACAGGGATAGATATGGCTACACCTTC. This translates into CAIKKADRDRYGYTF.

The chain links TRBV7-9 to TRBJ1-2, with D perhaps TRBD1 (6 bases). Trimming took off 5 bases at V and 4 bases at J, with 11 bases between the two ends. CDR3 length: 13 residues. From germline, CDR1 is SEHNR and CDR2 FQNEAQ (reference sequence). The CDR3 DNA sequence: TGTGCCAGCAGCCAAGGCAGGGGCTATGGCTACACCTTC. Translation: CASSQGRGYGYTF. Based on the CDR3 plus reference TRBV7-9 and TRBJ1-2, the full variable domain is DTGVSQNPRHKITKRGQNVTFRCDPISEHNRLYWYRQTLGQGPEFLTYFQNEAQLEKSRLLSDRFSAERPKGSFSTLEIQRTEQGDSAMYLCASSQGRGYGYTFGSGTRLTVV.

The rearrangement links TRBV5-1 to TRBJ2-7; D might be TRBD2 (5 bases). CDR1 is SGHRS and CDR2 is YFSETQ in the germline V gene. V was cut by 3 bases and J by 4 bases, with 14 bases left in between. CDR3 length equals 14 residues. The CDR3 reads CASSYPREGYEQYF. CDR3 nucleotides: TGCGCCAGCAGCTACCCGAGGGAAGGGTACGAGCAGTACTTC.

The genes are TRBV18 and TRBJ2-3, with TRBD2 matching 12 bases. The CDR3 is 17 residues long. Germline values: CDR1 KGHSH, CDR2 LQKENI. The J segment lost 6 bases and the V segment lost 0 bases, leaving 7 bases of the junction unmatched. The CDR3 DNA reads as TGTGCCAGCTCACCACCCGGACTAGCGGGGTGGAGGGATACGCAGTATTTT. It specifies CASSPPGLAGWRDTQYF.

V gene TRBV18 combines with J gene TRBJ2-7; tentatively, D is TRBD2 (7 bases). Per the germline V gene, CDR1 is KGHSH and CDR2 is LQKENI. This CDR3 is 17 amino acids long. Trimming shortened V by 0 bases and J by 7 bases, and 22 bases separated the two germline ends. The DNA for the CDR3 is TGTGCCAGCTCACCACCCGGCCGGGGGGCGACGTCTCGAGAGCAGTACTTC. Translated, it gives CASSPPGRGATSREQYF.

This chain uses TRBV6-5 with TRBJ2-7, with 8 nucleotides matching TRBD1. The V and J ends lost 6 bases and 6 bases, in that order; junction bases with no gene match: 13. The CDR3 loop spans 15 amino acids. Germline lookup yields CDR1 MNHEY and CDR2 SVGAGI. The CDR3 DNA reads TGTGCCAGCAGCCCGTTCTGGCAGGGGGCTTCCGAGCAGTACTTC. Translating it yields CASSPFWQGASEQYF.

J is TRBJ2-2 and V is TRBV21-1; the DNA was not used to check the table's D call, TRBD1. TRBV21-1 counts as a pseudogene. This CDR3 region has 17 residues. CDR3 nucleotide sequence: TGTGCCAGCAGCCATGAGTCTCGGACAGGGGGCGTCGGGGAGCTGTTTTTT. It specifies CASSHESRTGGVGELFF.

The chain has TRBV7-9 and TRBJ1-4; TRBD1 matches at 7 bases. The germline gives CDR1 SEHNR, CDR2 FQNEAQ (reference sequence). There are 16 residues in the CDR3. V was pared by 3 bases and J by 4 bases, with 8 bases of the junction left unmatched. The CDR3 sequence is CASSFATGAHNEKLFF. For the CDR3, the DNA is TGTGCCAGCAGCTTCGCTACAGGGGCTCATAATGAAAAACTGTTTTTT.

The rearrangement joins TRBV6-5 to TRBJ1-1; 8 bases fit TRBD1. The trim removed 6 bases at V and 5 bases at J, leaving 11 bases unmatched. Germline V gene lookup returns CDR1 MNHEY and CDR2 SVGAGI. The CDR3 consists of 15 residues. In DNA, the CDR3 is TGTGCCAGCAGCGTTTTACAGGGGGGGCCGACTGAAGCTTTCTTT. Amino acids: CASSVLQGGPTEAFF.

This chain connects TRBV18 to TRBJ2-1; no clear D gene. Germline V lookup: CDR1 KGHSH, CDR2 LQKENI. This CDR3 is 13 amino acids long. V lost 9 bases to trimming and J lost 10 bases, with 19 bases between them. This chain's CDR3 is CASHSSQRKEQFF. CDR3 nucleotide sequence: TGTGCCAGTCACTCCTCCCAACGCAAGGAGCAGTTCTTC.

V gene TRBV5-1 combines with J gene TRBJ2-1; 8 bases agree with TRBD1. From germline, CDR1 is SGHRS and CDR2 YFSETQ. With V trimmed by 4 bases and J by 5 bases, 14 bases remained unmatched. There are 17 residues in the CDR3. The CDR3 sequence: CASSRDRPGHNNNEQFF. CDR3 nucleotide sequence: TGCGCCAGCAGCCGGGACAGGCCTGGGCACAACAACAATGAGCAGTTCTTC.

This clone came up once. This rearrangement joins TRBV5-1 to TRBJ2-1; 8 bases line up with TRBD1. This CDR3 is built from 15 residues. CDR1 and CDR2 from the germline V gene are SGHRS and YFSETQ. Trimming removed 1 base from V and 7 bases from J; junction bases left unmatched: 7. CDR3 loop: CASSLQGTGKNEQFF. CDR3 sequence (DNA): TGCGCCAGCAGCTTGCAAGGGACAGGAAAAAATGAGCAGTTCTTC.